The clone carrying this TCR beta chain was seen repeatedly, ten times or more. What it recognizes is unknown. This specimen comes from a study of cytomegalovirus exposure and HLA in healthy donors. Overall study findings and caveats: Among TCR beta chains, those listed as cytomegalovirus-associated numbered some 170.

V dropped 4 bases and J dropped 0 bases, with 16 bases sitting between them. This CDR3 spans 17 amino acids. Germline V lookup: CDR1 MNHNS, CDR2 SASEGT. Amplification used 60 Vbeta primers and 13 Jbeta primers. Using immunoSEQ multiplex PCR, the repertoire was profiled, and TCRdb retains in-frame clones only, with some absent. The table records approximately 190,000 clones, roughly an eighth of them present only once. Sequenced input: PBMCs. The rearrangement uses TRBV6-1 and TRBJ1-5; the D gene is possibly TRBD1 (6 bases). This receptor was taken from a middle-aged man in good health and CMV-seropositive. The CDR3 DNA is TGTGCCAGCAGTGCGAGGGGGAGGGGGGTTAGCAATCAGCCCCAGCATTTT. It encodes CASSARGRGVSNQPQHF.